This T cell receptor beta chain derives from a study of blood T cell repertoires in COVID-19. Study details: Italy, Spain and the United States were the sources of the convalescent and acute COVID-19 samples. The cDNA or gDNA used as material had been derived from T cells, B-cell-depleted T cells, or PBMCs.

Sequenced by immunoSEQ multiplex PCR; TCRdb stores in-frame clones only, minus some. Here the sample spans 150,000 or so clones, approximately 85% being singletons. The source is a man between 60 and 70 years old who had recovered from COVID-19. Specimen: peripheral blood.

This CDR3 reads CAIMDRVVYEQYF. The CDR3 region has the DNA TGTGCCATCATGGACAGGGTCGTCTACGAGCAGTACTTC. V and J are TRBV6-5 and TRBJ2-7, with 8 bases fitting TRBD1. Germline lookup yields CDR1 MNHEY and CDR2 SVGAGI. V gave up 10 bases and J gave up 3 bases; unmatched junction bases: 8. The CDR3 loop spans 13 amino acids.